These 10 T cell receptor beta chains share one sample of origin, sequenced in a study of blood T cell repertoires in COVID-19. Only in-frame clones appear in the TCRdb table, and some are missing; sequencing was by immunoSEQ multiplex PCR. This sample carries 200,000 to 250,000 clones, approximately 87% of them seen once, and the ten largest clones take 3% to 3.5%. Sequenced material: PBMCs or T cells enriched from blood (not recorded which). These receptors all stem from a woman aged 45-65 years in a cohort exposed to, infected with or recovered from COVID-19 (not recorded which).

This chain joins TRBV3-1 (or the pseudogene TRBV3-2) and TRBJ2-3; TRBD2 agrees at 7 bases. Trimming removed 0 bases from V and 0 bases from J; junction bases left unmatched: 6. CDR1 and CDR2 (germline): LGHDT, YNNKEL (reference sequence). CDR3 length: 17 residues. CDR3 nucleotides: TGTGCCAGCAGCCAAGACCAAAGCGGGGTTAGCACAGATACGCAGTATTTT. Translating it yields CASSQDQSGVSTDTQYF.

The chain uses TRBV28 and TRBJ2-1; 9 bases are shared with TRBD2. This CDR3 contains 15 residues. V was clipped by 3 bases and J by 7 bases; unmatched bases: 7. Germline values: CDR1 MDHEN, CDR2 SYDVKM. This CDR3 is CASSFSGGNWNEQFF. The CDR3, as DNA: TGTGCCAGCAGTTTTAGCGGGGGCAATTGGAATGAGCAGTTCTTC.

The rearrangement joins TRBV4-1 to TRBJ1-4; D remains unclear. V was clipped by 0 bases and J by 2 bases, with 10 bases between them. The CDR3 totals 16 residues. Germline V CDR1 and CDR2: MGHRA, YSYEKL. The CDR3 spells CASSQEGGVTNEKLFF. In DNA form, the CDR3 reads TGCGCCAGCAGCCAAGAAGGTGGAGTTACTAATGAAAAACTGTTTTTT.

This chain connects TRBV28 to TRBJ1-1, with a weak D call TRBD1 (5 bases). V dropped 2 bases and J dropped 10 bases, with 23 bases sitting between them. Germline V gene sequence: CDR1 MDHEN, CDR2 SYDVKM. The CDR3 is 16 amino acids. The CDR3 DNA sequence: TGTGCCAGCAGTTTAACCCCGCCTGGCACGGCCAGGGTAGCTTTCTTT. Encoded protein: CASSLTPPGTARVAFF.

The chain uses TRBV5-4 and TRBJ1-2; 8 nucleotides match TRBD1. V lost 4 bases, J lost 4 bases, and 9 bases stayed unmatched. Per germline, CDR1 SGHNT and CDR2 YYREEE (reference sequence). The CDR3 is made up of 15 amino acids. CDR3 loop: CASSRPGTGTYGYTF. The CDR3 DNA follows: TGTGCCAGCAGCCGTCCCGGGACAGGCACCTATGGCTACACCTTC.

This chain links TRBV6-1 with TRBJ1-2; D is undetermined. CDR1 and CDR2 (germline): MNHNS, SASEGT. This CDR3 contains 16 residues. The germline V and J ends were trimmed by 2 bases and 1 base, with 14 bases remaining between them. CDR3 sequence (DNA): TGTGCCAGCAGTGAATCCGTCGGTTTCTATAACTATGGCTACACCTTC. Protein sequence: CASSESVGFYNYGYTF.

The chain combines TRBV18 with TRBJ1-3; 10 nucleotides agree with TRBD1. With V trimmed by 3 bases and J by 6 bases, 5 bases remained unmatched. Germline V gives CDR1 KGHSH, CDR2 LQKENI. CDR3 length: 15 residues. The CDR3 DNA sequence: TGTGCCAGCTCACCGATGACAGGGGGCGAAAACACCATATATTTT. It codes for CASSPMTGGENTIYF.

This clone was seen only a few times. The CDR3 sequence is CASSSLKGAFGTDTQYF. CDR3 in DNA: TGTGCCAGCAGTAGCTTGAAGGGGGCCTTCGGGACAGATACGCAGTATTTT. This chain connects TRBV27 to TRBJ2-3; 7 bases are a match to TRBD1. This CDR3 spans 17 amino acids. V was clipped by 5 bases and J by 3 bases; unmatched bases: 14. CDR1 and CDR2 (germline): MNHEY, SMNVEV (reference sequence).

The DNA of the CDR3 is TGTGCCAGCAGCAAAGACAAGTCCTTAACTGGAAACACCATATATTTT. The encoded protein is CASSKDKSLTGNTIYF. The chain combines TRBV21-1 with TRBJ1-3; the D call of TRBD1 is as the table states it, not checked on the DNA. TRBV21-1 is a known pseudogene. The CDR3 contains 16 residues.

V gene TRBV7-9 combines with J gene TRBJ2-1, with D unresolved. The CDR3 is 14 residues long. Germline CDR1 and CDR2: SEHNR and FQNEAQ (reference sequence). Trimming removed 8 bases from V and 4 bases from J, with 15 bases in between. CDR3: CASLPHSPYNEQFF. CDR3 in DNA: TGTGCCAGCCTTCCCCACTCCCCGTACAATGAGCAGTTCTTC.